These 4 T cell receptor beta chains came from one sample sequenced in a study of blood T cell repertoires in COVID-19. Assay used: immunoSEQ multiplex PCR; TCRdb lists only in-frame clones, some missing. The sample has roughly 130,000 clones; about 82% are singletons. The source material was peripheral blood. These receptors all stem from a man in his sixties with active or convalescent COVID-19.

Only one count was recorded for this clone. The chain recombines TRBV7-3 with TRBJ2-3; TRBD2 matches at 15 bases. The germline CDR1 and CDR2 sequences are SGHTA and FQGTGA. With V trimmed by 4 bases and J by 4 bases, 3 bases remained unmatched. The CDR3 contains 16 residues. The CDR3 region has the DNA TGTGCCAGCAGCTCCGGACTAGCGGGAGGGGCAGATACGCAGTATTTT. Translated: CASSSGLAGGADTQYF.

V gene TRBV2 combines with J gene TRBJ2-1; 8 positions agree with TRBD1. The germline gives CDR1 SNHLY, CDR2 FYNNEI. V was clipped by 6 bases and J by 6 bases; unmatched bases: 13. The CDR3 length is 16 residues. The CDR3 region is CASRDRDRSIGNEQFF. The CDR3 nucleotides are TGTGCCAGCAGGGACCGGGACAGGTCAATTGGCAATGAGCAGTTCTTC.

This clone was observed a single time. The chain employs TRBV2 and TRBJ1-5; the D gene is possibly TRBD1 (5 bases). Deletions cut 0 bases from V and 6 bases from J, with 15 bases between. Germline assignment: CDR1 SNHLY and CDR2 FYNNEI. The CDR3 extends over 16 amino acids. The DNA of the CDR3 is TGTGCCAGCAGTGAAGCGCGGGGGGGAGCTTCTCAGCCCCAGCATTTT. Its protein is CASSEARGGASQPQHF.

The count of this clone is one. The chain joins TRBV10-3 to TRBJ1-5; D not certain. V was cut by 2 bases and J by 12 bases, with 14 bases left in between. This CDR3 spans 13 amino acids. CDR1 ENHRY and CDR2 SYGVKD come from the germline V gene. The CDR3 here is CAISEGRDGYQHF. DNA of the CDR3: TGTGCCATCAGTGAGGGGAGGGATGGATACCAGCATTTT.